The 7 T cell receptor beta chains presented below share a single source sample, sequenced in a study of blood T cell repertoires in COVID-19. Sequenced by immunoSEQ multiplex PCR; TCRdb stores in-frame clones only, minus some. The sample holds approximately 170,000 clones, 84% seen once. The sample comprised peripheral blood. The receptors stem from a man between 65 and 79 years old with active or convalescent COVID-19.

V gene TRBV5-4 combines with J gene TRBJ1-1; TRBD1 is a possible D gene (6 bases). Per germline, CDR1 SGHNT and CDR2 YYREEE (reference sequence). This CDR3 spans 13 amino acids. V gave up 4 bases and J gave up 1 base, with 8 bases separating them. The CDR3 region has the DNA TGTGCCAGCAGCAGGACAGCGAACACTGAAGCTTTCTTT. This translates into CASSRTANTEAFF. The whole variable domain, remainder taken from reference TRBV5-4 and TRBJ1-1, is ETGVTQSPTHLIKTRGQQVTLRCSSQSGHNTVSWYQQALGQGPQFIFQYYREEENGRGNFPPRFSGLQFPNYSSELNVNALELDDSALYLCASSRTANTEAFFGQGTRLTVV.

This chain uses TRBV5-6 with TRBJ1-5; TRBD1 might be the D (5 bases). There are 16 residues in the CDR3. CDR1 SGHDT and CDR2 YYEEEE come from the germline V gene. The V end lost 0 bases, the J end lost 1 base, and 11 bases lay between the germline ends. The CDR3 nucleotides read TGTGCCAGCAGCTTGGCAGGCAGGGTCAGCAATCAGCCCCAGCATTTT. Protein sequence: CASSLAGRVSNQPQHF.

This chain joins TRBV15 and TRBJ1-1; a weak D match, TRBD1 (5 bases). Trimming removed 4 bases at V and 5 bases at J, with 8 bases between. The CDR3 has 12 residues. Germline V lookup: CDR1 LNHNV, CDR2 YYDKDF (reference sequence). For the CDR3, the DNA is TGTGCCACCAGCACTAAGGGGACTGAAGCTTTCTTT. Its translation: CATSTKGTEAFF.

The genes are TRBV4-3 and TRBJ1-2, with a possible D match to TRBD1 (5 bases). CDR1 is LGHNA and CDR2 is YSLEER in the germline V gene. The CDR3 extends over 15 amino acids. V was cut by 4 bases and J by 7 bases, with 19 bases left in between. The CDR3: CASSLRDPGQGGYTF. DNA for the CDR3: TGCGCCAGCAGCCTAAGAGACCCCGGGCAGGGTGGCTACACCTTC.

J is TRBJ2-7 and V is TRBV27; a weak D match, TRBD2 (6 bases). Trimming shortened V by 3 bases and J by 5 bases, and 17 bases separated the two germline ends. The germline CDR1 and CDR2 sequences are MNHEY and SMNVEV (reference sequence). This CDR3 has 15 residues. For the CDR3, the DNA is TGTGCCAGCAGTTTTAGGGACTCCCGTCAAGACGAGCAGTACTTC. Translating gives CASSFRDSRQDEQYF.

V usage is TRBV30 and J usage is TRBJ2-2, with 7 bases lining up with TRBD1. Germline CDR1 is GTSNPN and CDR2 is SVGIG (reference sequence). Trimming took 4 bases from V and 5 from J; bases not matched to a gene: 7. The CDR3 is made up of 14 amino acids. The CDR3 bases are TGTGCCTGGAAGGAGGCAGGGGGTACCGGGGAGCTGTTTTTT. This gives the protein CAWKEAGGTGELFF.

In this sample, this clone turned up a few times. V is TRBV9 and J is TRBJ2-1; D uncertain. Germline CDR1 SGDLS, CDR2 YYNGEE. V lost 0 bases and J 4 bases, leaving 11 bases between the germline ends. CDR3 length: 15 amino acids. For the CDR3, the DNA is TGTGCCAGCAGCGTAGGCGCTGACACTTACAATGAGCAGTTCTTC. Its protein product is CASSVGADTYNEQFF.